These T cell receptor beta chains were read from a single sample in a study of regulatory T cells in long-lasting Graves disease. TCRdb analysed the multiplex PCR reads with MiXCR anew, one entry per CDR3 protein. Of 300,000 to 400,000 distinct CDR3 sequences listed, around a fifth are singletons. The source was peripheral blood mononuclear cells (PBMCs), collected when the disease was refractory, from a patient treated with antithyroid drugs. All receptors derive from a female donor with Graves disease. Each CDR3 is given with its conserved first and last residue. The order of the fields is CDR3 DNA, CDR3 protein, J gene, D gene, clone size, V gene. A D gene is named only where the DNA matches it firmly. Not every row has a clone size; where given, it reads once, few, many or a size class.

cdr3_nt: TGTGCCAGCAGTACGGGACCCGCGCCCGGGGAGCTGTTTTTT; cdr3_aa: CASSTGPAPGELFF; j_call: TRBJ2-2; d_call: .; clone_size: .; v_call: TRBV27
cdr3_nt: TGTGCCAGCAGCCACGCCCTGCTAGCGGGACCCTACGAGCAGTACTTC; cdr3_aa: CASSHALLAGPYEQYF; j_call: TRBJ2-7; d_call: TRBD2; clone_size: few; v_call: TRBV4-2
cdr3_nt: TGTGCCACCAGTGATTTCAGCGGGGAGCTGTTTTTT; cdr3_aa: CATSDFSGELFF; j_call: TRBJ2-2; d_call: .; clone_size: .; v_call: TRBV24-1
cdr3_nt: TGTGCCAGCAGCCAAGTTAGGGCGGGGGAGCAGTACTTC; cdr3_aa: CASSQVRAGEQYF; j_call: TRBJ2-7; d_call: .; clone_size: few; v_call: TRBV3-1
cdr3_nt: TGCAGCGTTGAAGAGGGGGTGAACACTGAAGCTTTCTTT; cdr3_aa: CSVEEGVNTEAFF; j_call: TRBJ1-1; d_call: .; clone_size: many; v_call: TRBV29-1
cdr3_nt: TGTGCCAGCAGCCCCAAAAACACAGCGGACTATGGCTACACCTTC; cdr3_aa: CASSPKNTADYGYTF; j_call: TRBJ1-2; d_call: .; clone_size: many; v_call: TRBV7-9
cdr3_nt: TGCAGCGTTGTGGCAGGGGGCCGTAATGAGCAGTTCTTC; cdr3_aa: CSVVAGGRNEQFF; j_call: TRBJ2-1; d_call: TRBD1; clone_size: .; v_call: TRBV29-1
cdr3_nt: TGTGCCATCAGTCCCGCGGGAGAACGGTATGGCTACACCTTC; cdr3_aa: CAISPAGERYGYTF; j_call: TRBJ1-2; d_call: .; clone_size: .; v_call: TRBV10-3
cdr3_nt: TGTGCCAGCAGTGAGGGGGTGACTAATGAAAAACTGTTTTTT; cdr3_aa: CASSEGVTNEKLFF; j_call: TRBJ1-4; d_call: .; clone_size: few; v_call: TRBV6-1
cdr3_nt: TGTGCCACCAGTGCTGCCGCCGGACAGGGGTACAATGAGCAGTTCTTC; cdr3_aa: CATSAAAGQGYNEQFF; j_call: TRBJ2-1; d_call: TRBD1; clone_size: few; v_call: TRBV24-1
cdr3_nt: TGTGCCAGCAGGGAGGGACTAGCGGGAAACAATGAGCAGTTCTTC; cdr3_aa: CASREGLAGNNEQFF; j_call: TRBJ2-1; d_call: TRBD2; clone_size: .; v_call: TRBV6-2/TRBV6-3
cdr3_nt: TGTGCCAGCAGCTTAGGGTACGCGGGAGGGTCGAACACCGGGGAGCTGTTTTTT; cdr3_aa: CASSLGYAGGSNTGELFF; j_call: TRBJ2-2; d_call: TRBD2; clone_size: many; v_call: TRBV11-3
cdr3_nt: TGTGCCAGCTCACCACTGCAGGGCGGCAATCAGCCCCAGCATTTT; cdr3_aa: CASSPLQGGNQPQHF; j_call: TRBJ1-5; d_call: .; clone_size: many; v_call: TRBV18
cdr3_nt: TGTGCCAGCTCAGCCGGGACAGCCGGGGAGCTGTTTTTT; cdr3_aa: CASSAGTAGELFF; j_call: TRBJ2-2; d_call: TRBD1; clone_size: .; v_call: TRBV18
cdr3_nt: TGTGCCAGCAGCTTTAGCTCGAACACTGAAGCTTTCTTT; cdr3_aa: CASSFSSNTEAFF; j_call: TRBJ1-1; d_call: .; clone_size: .; v_call: TRBV13
cdr3_nt: TGTGCCAGCAGCCGCGGGTCTGGGGGAAGGGGTGAAAAACTGTTTTTT; cdr3_aa: CASSRGSGGRGEKLFF; j_call: TRBJ1-4; d_call: .; clone_size: .; v_call: TRBV6-1
cdr3_nt: TGTGCCAGCAGCTTAGGGCGGGGGCGCGATCAGCCCCAGCATTTT; cdr3_aa: CASSLGRGRDQPQHF; j_call: TRBJ1-5; d_call: .; clone_size: few; v_call: TRBV7-2
cdr3_nt: TGTGCCAGCAGCTTACCGACGGCCGGAAACACCATATATTTT; cdr3_aa: CASSLPTAGNTIYF; j_call: TRBJ1-3; d_call: .; clone_size: few; v_call: TRBV7-9
cdr3_nt: TGTGCCAGCAGCTCCGACAGCGAGTCCTACGAGCAGTACTTC; cdr3_aa: CASSSDSESYEQYF; j_call: TRBJ2-7; d_call: .; clone_size: .; v_call: TRBV27
cdr3_nt: TGTGCCAGTAGTATAGCTGCACTGAGCGGGAGTGGAGAGACCCAGTACTTC; cdr3_aa: CASSIAALSGSGETQYF; j_call: TRBJ2-5; d_call: TRBD2; clone_size: .; v_call: TRBV19
cdr3_nt: TGTGCCAGCAGCTCCTCTAGTGTCGGGGAGACCCAGTACTTC; cdr3_aa: CASSSSSVGETQYF; j_call: TRBJ2-5; d_call: .; clone_size: .; v_call: TRBV12-3/TRBV12-4
cdr3_nt: TGTGCCAGCAGAGTGGGGGCTCTGGAGACCCAGTACTTC; cdr3_aa: CASRVGALETQYF; j_call: TRBJ2-5; d_call: .; clone_size: many; v_call: TRBV2
cdr3_nt: TGCAGTGCTAGTAGGGGGGATAATTCACCCCTCCACTTT; cdr3_aa: CSASRGDNSPLHF; j_call: TRBJ1-6; d_call: .; clone_size: many; v_call: TRBV20-1
cdr3_nt: TGTGCCAGCAGCCAAGGTGGGGCGTTGGGCGAGCAGTACTTC; cdr3_aa: CASSQGGALGEQYF; j_call: TRBJ2-7; d_call: .; clone_size: few; v_call: TRBV7-9
cdr3_nt: TGTGCCATCCGACAGGGGAGAGGAGACACTGAAGCTTTCTTT; cdr3_aa: CAIRQGRGDTEAFF; j_call: TRBJ1-1; d_call: TRBD1; clone_size: few; v_call: TRBV10-3
cdr3_nt: TGCAGCGTCTCTGACGGACGTAATGAAAAACTGTTTTTT; cdr3_aa: CSVSDGRNEKLFF; j_call: TRBJ1-4; d_call: .; clone_size: many; v_call: TRBV29-1
cdr3_nt: TGTGCCAGCAGTTTCATCGCCCCGACGCCAGGCTCTAAAAAGCCTCGGGAGCAGTACTTC; cdr3_aa: CASSFIAPTPGSKKPREQYF; j_call: TRBJ2-7; d_call: .; clone_size: many; v_call: TRBV28
cdr3_nt: TGCAGTGCTAGAGGAGGGGATGGATTAGCTAACTATGGCTACACCTTC; cdr3_aa: CSARGGDGLANYGYTF; j_call: TRBJ1-2; d_call: .; clone_size: many; v_call: TRBV20-1
cdr3_nt: TGTGCCAGCAGCTTGGATCTCAGGACTGGAAACACCATATATTTT; cdr3_aa: CASSLDLRTGNTIYF; j_call: TRBJ1-3; d_call: .; clone_size: .; v_call: TRBV5-4
cdr3_nt: TGTGCCAGCAGTCCAGGACAGGGGAGCGATGGCTACACCTTC; cdr3_aa: CASSPGQGSDGYTF; j_call: TRBJ1-2; d_call: TRBD1; clone_size: few; v_call: TRBV11-3
cdr3_nt: TGTGCCAGCAGTCCAGCCGGTGGAGGTGGGTCACCCCTCCACTTT; cdr3_aa: CASSPAGGGGSPLHF; j_call: TRBJ1-6; d_call: .; clone_size: few; v_call: TRBV27
cdr3_nt: TGTGCCAGCAGTCCAAGGGAATCTGGAAACACCATATATTTT; cdr3_aa: CASSPRESGNTIYF; j_call: TRBJ1-3; d_call: .; clone_size: .; v_call: TRBV27
cdr3_nt: TGTGCCAGCAGCCTGGAGGTAGGGAACACTGAAGCTTTCTTT; cdr3_aa: CASSLEVGNTEAFF; j_call: TRBJ1-1; d_call: .; clone_size: .; v_call: TRBV7-9
cdr3_nt: TGCGCCAGCAGCGGCACCGGGACAGGGTTCACCGGGGAGCTGTTTTTT; cdr3_aa: CASSGTGTGFTGELFF; j_call: TRBJ2-2; d_call: TRBD1; clone_size: .; v_call: TRBV5-1
cdr3_nt: TGTGCCAGCAGTTTGGTCCGGGAGCAGTACTTC; cdr3_aa: CASSLVREQYF; j_call: TRBJ2-7; d_call: .; clone_size: many; v_call: TRBV28
cdr3_nt: TGTGCCAGCAGTTTTGGGGGCGGGGGGGGAGGGGAAGCTTTCTTT; cdr3_aa: CASSFGGGGGGEAFF; j_call: TRBJ1-1; d_call: .; clone_size: few; v_call: TRBV28
cdr3_nt: TGCAGCGTTGATAGCGGGACTAGCACAGATACGCAGTATTTT; cdr3_aa: CSVDSGTSTDTQYF; j_call: TRBJ2-3; d_call: TRBD2; clone_size: once; v_call: TRBV29-1
cdr3_nt: TGTGCCAGCTTCCTCCCCGCAGGGAGGGAAGCTTTCTTT; cdr3_aa: CASFLPAGREAFF; j_call: TRBJ1-1; d_call: .; clone_size: .; v_call: TRBV6-1
cdr3_nt: TGCAGCGTTGGGGGGGGGCTCGGCTATGGCTACACCTTC; cdr3_aa: CSVGGGLGYGYTF; j_call: TRBJ1-2; d_call: .; clone_size: few; v_call: TRBV20-1
cdr3_nt: TGCGCCAGCAGCCAAGAGTGGGTCTTCAGCTCCTATAATTCACCCCTCCACTTT; cdr3_aa: CASSQEWVFSSYNSPLHF; j_call: TRBJ1-6; d_call: .; clone_size: .; v_call: TRBV4-1
cdr3_nt: TGCGCCAGCAGCCAAGTTCCCCTTCAGGCGGGAGCGGGAGGCTACACCTTC; cdr3_aa: CASSQVPLQAGAGGYTF; j_call: TRBJ1-2; d_call: .; clone_size: once; v_call: TRBV4-1
cdr3_nt: TGTGCCAGCAGTCTAAAAGCGGGAGCGAACACCGGGGAGCTGTTTTTT; cdr3_aa: CASSLKAGANTGELFF; j_call: TRBJ2-2; d_call: TRBD2; clone_size: once; v_call: TRBV6-2/TRBV6-3
cdr3_nt: TGTGCCAGCAGGCGGACAGGTGGGGCTAACTATGGCTACACCTTC; cdr3_aa: CASRRTGGANYGYTF; j_call: TRBJ1-2; d_call: TRBD1; clone_size: many; v_call: TRBV28
cdr3_nt: TGTGCCAGCAGCCTAGGACAGGTCTTGAACACTGAAGCTTTCTTT; cdr3_aa: CASSLGQVLNTEAFF; j_call: TRBJ1-1; d_call: TRBD1; clone_size: many; v_call: TRBV11-2
cdr3_nt: TGTGCCAGTAGCCGGCGAGGGGACGGCCTCACAGATACGCAGTATTTT; cdr3_aa: CASSRRGDGLTDTQYF; j_call: TRBJ2-3; d_call: .; clone_size: .; v_call: TRBV19
cdr3_nt: TGCAGTGCTAGAGATGGGAGCGGGGGGCCTTACGAGCAGTACTTC; cdr3_aa: CSARDGSGGPYEQYF; j_call: TRBJ2-7; d_call: TRBD2; clone_size: few; v_call: TRBV20-1
cdr3_nt: TGCGCCAGCAGCTTGGTCGCCTCGGGGACCGGGGAGCTGTTTTTT; cdr3_aa: CASSLVASGTGELFF; j_call: TRBJ2-2; d_call: .; clone_size: few; v_call: TRBV5-1
cdr3_nt: TGTGCCAGCAGCTACGGGGGGACCCCTCTGCCCCAGCATTTT; cdr3_aa: CASSYGGTPLPQHF; j_call: TRBJ1-5; d_call: .; clone_size: many; v_call: TRBV12-3/TRBV12-4
cdr3_nt: TGTGCCAGCAGTGATGGGACAGTCCCCTACGAGCAGTACTTC; cdr3_aa: CASSDGTVPYEQYF; j_call: TRBJ2-7; d_call: TRBD1; clone_size: many; v_call: TRBV2
cdr3_nt: TGCGCCAGCAGCTTGGCTTCCGGAACCAAAAACATTCAGTACTTC; cdr3_aa: CASSLASGTKNIQYF; j_call: TRBJ2-4; d_call: .; clone_size: few; v_call: TRBV5-1
cdr3_nt: TGTGCCAGCAGTCTAGCGGGAGACTCCTACAATGAGCAGTTCTTC; cdr3_aa: CASSLAGDSYNEQFF; j_call: TRBJ2-1; d_call: TRBD2; clone_size: .; v_call: TRBV6-1